This T cell receptor (beta chain) comes out of a study of early T cells in non-severe SARS-CoV-2 infection. Study in general: It was bulk RNA from unsorted whole blood that was sequenced, and the chains were unpaired. Findings and limits, study-wide: Sequences matched to VDJdb favored anti-spike CD8 responses, while private and CD4 specificities were missed.

This clonotype was seen repeatedly, ten times or more. The target antigen is unknown. Trimming took 3 bases from V and 0 from J; bases not matched to a gene: 10. The germline V gene has CDR1 DFQATT and CDR2 SNEGSKA (reference sequence). This CDR3 region has 18 residues. Unique molecular identifiers were attached to individual cDNA molecules. In TCRdb, the 5' RACE reads were re-called with MiXCR into one record per CDR3 protein. The table includes 60,000 to 70,000 distinct CDR3 sequences, about 4.9% detected once. The chain joins TRBV20-1 to TRBJ2-2; the match to TRBD2 covers 10 bases. Sequenced input: whole blood. This receptor was identified in an adult who was a healthcare worker with PCR-confirmed SARS-CoV-2 infection or an uninfected control (not recorded which). Here the CDR3 DNA reads TGCAGTGCTAGGCCCGCAGCGGGAGGGACGGCGAACACCGGGGAGCTGTTTTTT. Protein sequence: CSARPAAGGTANTGELFF.